The rows below give T cell receptor beta chains drawn from one sample of a study of blood T cell repertoires in COVID-19. Only in-frame clones appear in the TCRdb table, and some are missing; sequencing was by immunoSEQ multiplex PCR. Of about 110,000 clones listed, under 80% are singletons. The sample comprised peripheral blood. The receptors originated from a woman in her seventies with acute or convalescent COVID-19. The conserved cysteine and the conserved F or W are not part of the CDR3 here. Each record gives: D gene, V gene, CDR3 protein. A D gene is named only where the DNA matches it firmly.

TRBD2,TRBV7-2,ASSLDGLAGAGGTQY
-,TRBV4-3,ASSLAGPTEAF
TRBD1,TRBV4-3,ASSQGETGTYGYT
-,TRBV3-1/TRBV3-2,ASSQLANTGELF
-,TRBV6-1,ASSEGPGNTIY
TRBD1,TRBV7-2,ASSLRQGFGNTIY
-,TRBV5-4,ASSLTGLSEKLF
-,TRBV5-4,ASSLGLQGNEQF
-,TRBV29-1,SVAGSAAYNEQF
-,TRBV6-2/TRBV6-3,ASSSSGVEQF
TRBD1,TRBV19,ASSSQGASGYT
TRBD1,TRBV3-1/TRBV3-2,ASSPQTGANEKLF
-,TRBV7-8,ASSLSLQGFQPQH
-,TRBV2,ASSAHGGQETQY
TRBD1,TRBV13,ASSSDRAETQY
-,TRBV6-5,ASSYLHRLVDEQF
-,TRBV12-3/TRBV12-4,ASSSGGYTEAF
-,TRBV28,ASSLGFGGNNEQF
TRBD2,TRBV11-3,ASSEGTSAYNEQF
TRBD1,TRBV19,ASEYRGRGQPQH
TRBD1,TRBV29-1,STQQGAKDTQY
-,TRBV7-2,ASRIASNLPLH
-,TRBV5-1,ASSPTLLSNYEQY
TRBD1,TRBV5-1,ASSSDRGWYEQY
TRBD1,TRBV30,AWQAGDRIGEKLF
-,TRBV5-1,ASSLGGSGVDEAF
-,TRBV6-5,ASSSGQTEAF
-,TRBV12-3/TRBV12-4,ASSLRGRGGYT
TRBD2,TRBV13,ASSTRSGGTDTQY
-,TRBV7-9,ASSSDRKNTGELF
-,TRBV6-5,ASSGWTEAF
-,TRBV3-1/TRBV3-2,ASSQIRAGSTNTIY
-,TRBV30,AWGRIFDRRDEPYGYT
-,TRBV3-1/TRBV3-2,ASSQGAGTGNTIY
TRBD2,TRBV7-8,ASSLGPHPPLERGGRHEQF
-,TRBV12-3/TRBV12-4,ASSLSPDTQY
-,TRBV19,ASNSPPLNTEAF
-,TRBV6-1,ASSDKTVSNQPQH
-,TRBV2,ASSRVWGDYGYT
TRBD2,TRBV29-1,SVTSGGSSYNEQF
-,TRBV9,ASSPPSGANYGYT
TRBD1,TRBV19,ASSISGGLGETQY
TRBD1,TRBV5-1,ASSDGQGYGYT
TRBD1,TRBV29-1,SGGQGNTIY
-,TRBV6-1,ASSEPRGSVSTEAF
TRBD1,TRBV10-2,ATGQGTDTQY
-,TRBV19,ASSIGGAVSGMNTEAF
TRBD2,TRBV27,ASSPPTGLAGGNEQF
-,TRBV5-4,ASSGEAGELF
-,TRBV2,ASSGLGGRTEAF
-,TRBV30,AWSGGGSVAS
TRBD2,TRBV9,ASSAVAGGPYSTDTQY